This T cell receptor (beta chain) comes out of a study of identical twins (dated by TCRdb to 2016 to 2017). The study in broad terms: To test whether fetal clonotypes persist, this study deep-sequenced TCR alpha and beta repertoires from monozygotic twins, from unrelated adults of various ages, and from cord blood. To rule out contamination, replicate twin experiments were performed at different times with different library preparation protocols. What the authors observed across the whole study: Conclusions relied on cross-sectional statistical analysis, since the same donors could not be followed over many years. Fewer insertions were carried by abundant cord blood beta clonotypes, a similar but weaker trend appeared in young adult naive repertoires, and no such trend appeared in memory repertoires. Invariant T cells such as MAIT and iNKT could partly confound zero-insertion analyses, though diverse VJ usage argued against this for most clonotypes. In monozygotic twins, out-of-frame TCR alpha sharing was systematically underestimated by recombination models, although the models agreed with sharing between unrelated individuals. Compared with coincidental sharing between unrelated individuals, out-of-frame TCR alpha sequences shared between twins had an excess of sequences with low generation probability. A weaker excess of twin sharing was found in beta out-of-frame sequences because the signal-to-noise ratio was lowered by fewer shared sequences.

Only healthy Caucasian donors were included. The twin cohort comprised three pairs of female monozygotic twins, all aged about 18 to 29 years. The RNA used for TCR libraries was isolated from peripheral blood mononuclear cells. The library was built by means of 5' RACE. These reads were obtained on an Illumina HiSeq 2000. A universal primer binding site was introduced by template switching, and a unique molecular identifier was present in the final cDNA, enabling accurate counting of TCR cDNA molecules. Specific primers in the conserved constant-segment region were used to synthesize first-strand cDNA for TCR alpha and beta chains. To control for contamination, every cDNA library carried two barcodes: a SMART-Mk sample barcode plus Illumina barcodes. TruSeq adapter sequences and Illumina sample barcodes were added in two successive PCR steps. Sequencing of the TCR alpha and beta cDNA libraries was done on the Illumina HiSeq platform using custom primers. Concerning the study's data processing: MiGEC processed the raw reads to extract unique molecular identifiers, while MiXCR was used to determine the CDR3 positions. Recombination models were inferred per individual with the repgenHMM and IGoR tools using an EM algorithm. Shared clonotype analysis was performed with the tcR package in R, normalizing sharing by the product of cloneset sizes. To study raw recombination without the effects of thymic and clonal selection, out-of-frame nonproductive sequences were analyzed. TCRdb ran its own pipeline on the public reads, namely fastp trimming at Q25 and MiXCR clone calling, and kept in-frame beta chains. For every CDR3 protein sequence, its rows merge into one entry that carries the most common genes and DNA. The V and J calls and clone size are TCRdb's, not the authors'. The sample yields 600,000 to 850,000 distinct CDR3 sequences; around a sixth were counted once. Of the sample, roughly 14% falls within the top ten clones.

About this clonotype itself: This receptor's antigen is unknown. Base qualities are not provided; no much larger clone lies one nucleotide away.

The CDR3 numbers 13 residues from cysteine through phenylalanine. CDR3 DNA only is kept here, 39 bases in frame from base 1. Between the V and J ends, shortened by 6 bases and 7 bases respectively, the junction contains 16 bases. As encoded in the germline V gene (reference sequence), CDR1 is LGHDT while CDR2 is YNNKEL. This sample also appeared in a second study, on T cells expressing NK-cell markers. The second study's authors report: About eight donors provided sorted CD3+CD56+NKG2C+, CD3+CD56+NKG2C- and CD3+CD56-NKG2C+ T-cell subsets, whose TCR beta-chain repertoires were profiled. Seven of the eight sequenced donors were HCMV-seropositive and one was HCMV-seronegative. In several experiments an anti-gammadeltaTCR antibody was added to restrict sorting to alphabetaTCR-expressing T cells. In several donors, the dominant CD3+CD56+NKG2C+ clonotypes ranked among the top 10 CD8+ clonotypes, making up roughly 1.0-7.0% of CD8+ T cells. Those dominant clonotypes were again the most abundant among CD3+CD56-NKG2C+ cells in a few donors, at roughly 25-60.1%. Whether the expanded NKG2C-expressing T cell clones were specific for HCMV antigens remained unclear. The study sequenced eight donors, all healthy volunteers chosen at random: three men and five women. To determine HCMV serostatus, a commercial ELISA kit was used to detect HCMV-specific IgG in serum. For six donors, unsorted PBMC were also used to sequence bulk peripheral blood T-cell repertoires. Reads were demultiplexed and grouped by UMI with MIGEC, and clonotypes were assembled and quantified with MiTCR. To exclude erroneous sequences, any TCR cDNA sequence not supported by at least two reads was discarded. Downstream repertoire analysis used the tcR package, and clonotypes were matched across fractions by CDR3 nucleotide sequence plus V segment. Antigen specificity was annotated against VDJdb with VDJmatch, allowing one amino acid substitution in CDR3.

This TCR came from a woman aged 18-30 years in good health. This sequence uses TRBV3-1 and TRBJ2-7; the D region is possibly TRBD1 or TRBD2, each matching across 5 bases. The sequenced sample was PBMCs. The nucleotide sequence reads as follows: TGTGCCAGCAGACGGGGCGGTGAGGGGGAGCAGTACTTC. This codes for CASRRGGEGEQYF.